The subject of this entry is one T cell receptor beta chain. For the second PCR, which ran for about 7 to 12 cycles, a sample-barcoded 5' primer and a J-beta primer mix were used. TCRdb independently ran MiXCR on the 5' RACE reads; one entry per CDR3 protein. The table records under 2 million distinct CDR3 sequences, 34% of them present only once. These data are taken from a study of blood T cells in healthy people across ages. Germline CDR1 MNHEY, CDR2 SVGEGT. This CDR3 has 15 amino acids. Trimming removed 5 bases from V and 6 bases from J, with 20 bases in between. This sequence joins TRBV6-2 or TRBV6-3 and TRBJ2-7; TRBD2 is a possible D gene (6 bases). Input material: blood. The source is a woman aged 25-40 years in good health. CDR3 nucleotide sequence: TGTGCCAGCAGTCACCGGGACCAGCCGGGAGTCGAGCAGTACTTC. It specifies CASSHRDQPGVEQYF.